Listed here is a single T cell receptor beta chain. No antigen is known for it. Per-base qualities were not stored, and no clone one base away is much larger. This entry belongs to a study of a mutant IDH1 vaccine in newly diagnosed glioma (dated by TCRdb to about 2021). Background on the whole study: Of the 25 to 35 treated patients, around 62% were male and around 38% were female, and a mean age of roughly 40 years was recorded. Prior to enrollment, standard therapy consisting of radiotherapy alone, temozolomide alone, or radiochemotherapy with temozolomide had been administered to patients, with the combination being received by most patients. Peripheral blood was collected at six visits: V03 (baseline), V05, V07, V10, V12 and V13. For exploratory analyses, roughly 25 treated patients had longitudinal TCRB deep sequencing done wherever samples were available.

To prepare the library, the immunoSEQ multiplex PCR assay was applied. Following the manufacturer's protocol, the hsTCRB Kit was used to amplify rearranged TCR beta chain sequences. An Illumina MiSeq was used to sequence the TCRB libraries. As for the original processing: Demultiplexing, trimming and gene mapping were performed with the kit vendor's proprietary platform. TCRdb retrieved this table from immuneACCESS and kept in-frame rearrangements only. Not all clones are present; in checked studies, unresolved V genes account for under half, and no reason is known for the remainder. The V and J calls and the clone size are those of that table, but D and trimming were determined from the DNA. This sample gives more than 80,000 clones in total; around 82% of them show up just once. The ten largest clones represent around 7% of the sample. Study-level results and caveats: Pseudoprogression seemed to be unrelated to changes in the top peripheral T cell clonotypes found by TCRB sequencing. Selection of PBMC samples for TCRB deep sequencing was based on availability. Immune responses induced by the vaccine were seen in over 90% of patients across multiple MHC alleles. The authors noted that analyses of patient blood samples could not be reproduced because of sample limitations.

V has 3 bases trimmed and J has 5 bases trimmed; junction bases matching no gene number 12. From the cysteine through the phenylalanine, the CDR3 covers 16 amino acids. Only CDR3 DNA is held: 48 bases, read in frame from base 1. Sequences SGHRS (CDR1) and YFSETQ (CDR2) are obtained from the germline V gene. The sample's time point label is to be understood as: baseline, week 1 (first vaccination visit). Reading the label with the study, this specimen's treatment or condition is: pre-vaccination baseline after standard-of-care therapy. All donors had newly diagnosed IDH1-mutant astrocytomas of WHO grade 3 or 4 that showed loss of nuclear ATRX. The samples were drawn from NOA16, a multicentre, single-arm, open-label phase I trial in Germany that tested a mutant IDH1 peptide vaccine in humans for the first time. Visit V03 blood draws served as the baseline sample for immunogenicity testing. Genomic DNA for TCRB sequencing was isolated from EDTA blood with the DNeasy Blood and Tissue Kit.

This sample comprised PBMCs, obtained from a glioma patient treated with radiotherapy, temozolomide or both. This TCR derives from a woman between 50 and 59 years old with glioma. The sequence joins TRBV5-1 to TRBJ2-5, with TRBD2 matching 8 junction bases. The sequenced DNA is TGCGCCAGCAGCTCCCAGGGCGCGGGGGGTCAGGAGACCCAGTACTTC. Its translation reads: CASSSQGAGGQETQYF.